Listed below are T cell receptor beta chains from one sample, sequenced in a study of breast tumors, draining lymph nodes, adjacent tissues. TCRdb ran MiXCR on the multiplex PCR reads and lists one entry per CDR3 protein. The repertoire consists of some 150,000 distinct CDR3 sequences, with around 22% occurring once and the leading ten covering under 3%. Material for sequencing was axillary lymph node tissue. Receptor source: a female donor with breast cancer. Some clones in this sample may be carry-over from other donors' samples. Both conserved end residues are part of each CDR3. The D gene is left open where the match is weak. Clone size is not always given. Where it is, it says once, few, many or a class for expanded clones.

- | TRBJ1-1 | - | TRBV20-1 | TGCAGTGCCCGTACGACGGGGAACACTGAAGCTTTCTTT | CSARTTGNTEAFF
- | TRBJ2-3 | many | TRBV6-5 | TGTGCCAGCAGGTCACGGAATAGCGCAGATACGCAGTATTTT | CASRSRNSADTQYF
TRBD2 | TRBJ2-1 | few | TRBV6-2/TRBV6-3 | TGTGCCAGCAGCCGGAGCGGGAGAATATTCAATGAGCAGTTCTTC | CASSRSGRIFNEQFF
TRBD1 | TRBJ1-6 | many | TRBV19 | TGTGCCTCGACCCGACAGGGGGCAGGTACCGATAATTCACCCCTCCACTTT | CASTRQGAGTDNSPLHF
- | TRBJ2-7 | - | TRBV20-1 | TGCAGTGCTCGGGACTGGATGGGAGAGCAGTACTTC | CSARDWMGEQYF
- | TRBJ2-3 | many | TRBV5-8 | TGTGCCAGCAGCTTGGTTGGTGGAGCCGATACGCAGTATTTT | CASSLVGGADTQYF
- | TRBJ1-2 | many | TRBV20-1 | TGCAGTGCTAGGTTTGGAGGGGTGTATTTCTATGGCTACACCTTC | CSARFGGVYFYGYTF
TRBD2 | TRBJ2-5 | - | TRBV6-7 | TGTGCCAGCATAGGTTGCAGTAGGATCTGGCGGGAGGGGGGGGAGACCCAGTACTTC | CASIGCSRIWREGGETQYF
TRBD2 | TRBJ2-1 | many | TRBV12-3/TRBV12-4 | TGTGCCAGCAGTCTCCTAGCGGGGGCATACAATGAGCAGTTCTTC | CASSLLAGAYNEQFF
- | TRBJ1-4 | many | TRBV25-1 | TGTGCCAGCAGTGATTGGGGACCTAATGAAAAACTGTTTTTT | CASSDWGPNEKLFF
TRBD2 | TRBJ2-2 | few | TRBV5-7 | TGTGCCAGCAGCTTCGGGGTAGCGGGAACCGGCACCGGGGAGCTGTTTTTT | CASSFGVAGTGTGELFF
- | TRBJ1-3 | many | TRBV3-1 | TGTGCCAGCAGCCAGGTGGCTGGAGGAAACACCATATATTTT | CASSQVAGGNTIYF
- | TRBJ2-3 | many | TRBV12-3/TRBV12-4 | TGTGCCAGCAGTTTGATGTCTGGGCGGCAATACACAGATACGCAGTATTTT | CASSLMSGRQYTDTQYF
- | TRBJ2-7 | many | TRBV5-1 | TGCGCCAGCAGCTCCGAGCAGTACTTC | CASSSEQYF
TRBD2 | TRBJ2-1 | many | TRBV29-1 | TGCAGCGTTGTATCACGATGGCTAGCGGGAGGGCCCGCCTCCTACAATGAGCAGTTCTTC | CSVVSRWLAGGPASYNEQFF
- | TRBJ2-1 | many | TRBV7-9 | TGTGCCAGCAGCTTGGACGTTTACAATGAGCAGTTCTTC | CASSLDVYNEQFF
- | TRBJ2-6 | many | TRBV29-1 | TGCAGCGTTGCCCAAGACCGGAACAACGTCCTGACTTTC | CSVAQDRNNVLTF
- | TRBJ2-1 | many | TRBV2 | TGTGCCAGCAGTGAAGCGCTTCGGGGACCTGGGGGCAATGAGCAGTTCTTC | CASSEALRGPGGNEQFF
TRBD2 | TRBJ2-6 | few | TRBV7-2 | TGTGCCAGCAGCTTAGTAGTACTAGCGGGAGAGATTGGGGCCAACGTCCTGACTTTC | CASSLVVLAGEIGANVLTF
TRBD2 | TRBJ2-3 | many | TRBV30 | TGTGCCTGGTCACCTCCGGGAGGCGATACGCAGTATTTT | CAWSPPGGDTQYF
- | TRBJ2-5 | many | TRBV29-1 | TGCAGCGTCGATTCGGGGCGAGGGGAGACCCAGTACTTC | CSVDSGRGETQYF
- | TRBJ1-4 | many | TRBV2 | TGTGCCAGCAGTGGGTCAGGGCTTCTGTTTTTT | CASSGSGLLFF
- | TRBJ2-3 | many | TRBV10-2 | TGCGCCAGCAGTGACTTAGGGCACAGAGATACGCAGTATTTT | CASSDLGHRDTQYF
TRBD1 | TRBJ1-5 | few | TRBV6-2/TRBV6-3 | TGTGCCAGCAGTCGAGGACAGGGGGATCGCAATCAGCCCCAGCATTTT | CASSRGQGDRNQPQHF
- | TRBJ2-6 | many | TRBV7-8 | TGTGCCAGCAGCAGATCCCAGGGTTCTGGGGCCAACGTCCTGACTTTC | CASSRSQGSGANVLTF
- | TRBJ1-1 | - | TRBV7-2 | TGTGCCAGCAGCTTACGGGACGGAACTGAAGCTTTCTTT | CASSLRDGTEAFF
TRBD1 | TRBJ1-2 | many | TRBV9 | TGTGCCAGCAGCGCCGGCGGGACAGGAGATTACTATGGCTACACCTTC | CASSAGGTGDYYGYTF
- | TRBJ1-3 | - | TRBV27 | TGTGCCAGCAACAGAGGGGCTGGAAACACCATATATTTT | CASNRGAGNTIYF
TRBD2 | TRBJ2-1 | many | TRBV20-1 | TGCAGTGCTAGAGCGACTAGCGGGAGTGGTTACAATGAGCAGTTCTTC | CSARATSGSGYNEQFF
TRBD2 | TRBJ2-5 | many | TRBV6-2/TRBV6-3 | TGTGCCAGCAAAAAGCGGCTAGCGGGAGAGAAGACCCAGTACTTC | CASKKRLAGEKTQYF
TRBD1 | TRBJ1-2 | - | TRBV28 | TGTGCCAGCAGTCCTCCGGGACAGGGGAGGAATGGCTACACCTTC | CASSPPGQGRNGYTF
TRBD2 | TRBJ2-5 | few | TRBV5-4 | TGTGCCAGCAGCTTGGTTGGGAGGGCCCAAGAGACCCAGTACTTC | CASSLVGRAQETQYF
TRBD1 | TRBJ2-3 | - | TRBV28 | TGTGCCAGCAGTTTTTCCGGGTCGGGGGGACAGGGCCCGGATACGCAGTATTTT | CASSFSGSGGQGPDTQYF
- | TRBJ2-7 | many | TRBV6-2/TRBV6-3 | TGTGCCAGCAGTATGGAGCTTCGGGAGCAGTACTTC | CASSMELREQYF
- | TRBJ2-2 | many | TRBV20-1 | TGCAGTGCTAGTAGGAACACCGGGGAGCTGTTTTTT | CSASRNTGELFF
TRBD1 | TRBJ2-7 | many | TRBV7-8 | TGTGCCAGCAGCTTAGGGGGACAGGTTTACTCCTACGAGCAGTACTTC | CASSLGGQVYSYEQYF
- | TRBJ2-6 | - | TRBV5-5 | TGTGCCAGCAGCTTTAGAGGGATCTCTGGGGCCAACGTCCTGACTTTC | CASSFRGISGANVLTF
- | TRBJ1-3 | many | TRBV6-6 | TGTGCCAGCAGTGCACTCTCTGGAAACACCATATATTTT | CASSALSGNTIYF
- | TRBJ2-2 | many | TRBV4-2 | TGTGCCAGCAGCCCTAGCGACTTTAAGACCGGGGAGCTGTTTTTT | CASSPSDFKTGELFF
TRBD1 | TRBJ1-6 | many | TRBV7-9 | TGTGCCAGCAGCTATGGACAGGAAAATTCACCCCTCCACTTT | CASSYGQENSPLHF
- | TRBJ1-3 | many | TRBV20-1 | TGCAGTGCTACAGGGAACTCTGGAAACACCATATATTTT | CSATGNSGNTIYF
TRBD2 | TRBJ2-7 | many | TRBV6-2/TRBV6-3 | TGTGCCAGCAGTCCACTGGGACTAGCGGGAGCCGAGCAGTACTTC | CASSPLGLAGAEQYF
TRBD2 | TRBJ2-7 | many | TRBV4-1 | TGCGCCAGCAGCCAAATAGCGGGAGGTCGGTACGAGCAGTACTTC | CASSQIAGGRYEQYF
- | TRBJ2-2 | few | TRBV6-1 | TGTGCCAGCAGTGAAGCCAGGGCGGCCGGGGAGCTGTTTTTT | CASSEARAAGELFF
TRBD2 | TRBJ2-5 | - | TRBV2 | TGTGCCAGCGGTGAAGGGAGGGTACGGACCCAGTACTTC | CASGEGRVRTQYF
- | TRBJ1-2 | once | TRBV18 | TGTGCCGACTCTCAAGGAGACACTGACTATGGCTACACCTTC | CADSQGDTDYGYTF
TRBD2 | TRBJ2-3 | many | TRBV9 | TGTGCCAGCAGCGAGAGACTAGCTGGGTACACAGATACGCAGTATTTT | CASSERLAGYTDTQYF
TRBD2 | TRBJ2-5 | many | TRBV4-1 | TGCGCCAGCCAGCCCCAGACACTCGGAACGGGAGGGATGGAGACCCAGTACTTC | CASQPQTLGTGGMETQYF
- | TRBJ2-4 | - | TRBV2 | TGTGCCAGCAGATCATCGACACTGGCCAAAAACATTCAGTACTTC | CASRSSTLAKNIQYF
- | TRBJ1-5 | - | TRBV28 | TGTGCCAGCAGTTTGACAGGACCCAGCAGTCAGCCCCAGCATTTT | CASSLTGPSSQPQHF
- | TRBJ1-3 | many | TRBV28 | TGTGCCAGCCAGGGCAGGGATGGAAACACCATATATTTT | CASQGRDGNTIYF
- | TRBJ2-4 | - | TRBV20-1 | TGCAGTGCGACCCTCCGGCGGGAAATAGCCAAAAACATTCAGTACTTC | CSATLRREIAKNIQYF
TRBD2 | TRBJ2-5 | many | TRBV2 | TGTGCCAGCAGTGATTCGGCTAGCGGGGAGACCCAGTACTTC | CASSDSASGETQYF
TRBD1 | TRBJ2-1 | few | TRBV5-4 | TGTGCCAGCAGCCCACGACCTGGACAGGGAAAGGGATGGGATGAGCAGTTCTTC | CASSPRPGQGKGWDEQFF
TRBD1 | TRBJ1-2 | many | TRBV20-1 | TGCAGTGCTGGGAGACAGGGGGCGGGCTATGGCTACACCTTC | CSAGRQGAGYGYTF
- | TRBJ2-3 | many | TRBV5-1 | TGCGCCAGCAGCTTGGCTAATAAGGATCAGTATTTT | CASSLANKDQYF
TRBD1 | TRBJ2-7 | many | TRBV2 | TGTGCCAGCCATCTGTCAGGACAGGGGGCGTACGAGCAGTACTTC | CASHLSGQGAYEQYF
- | TRBJ1-3 | many | TRBV5-1 | TGCGCCAGCAGCACCGCCTGGGGCTCTGGAAACACCATATATTTT | CASSTAWGSGNTIYF